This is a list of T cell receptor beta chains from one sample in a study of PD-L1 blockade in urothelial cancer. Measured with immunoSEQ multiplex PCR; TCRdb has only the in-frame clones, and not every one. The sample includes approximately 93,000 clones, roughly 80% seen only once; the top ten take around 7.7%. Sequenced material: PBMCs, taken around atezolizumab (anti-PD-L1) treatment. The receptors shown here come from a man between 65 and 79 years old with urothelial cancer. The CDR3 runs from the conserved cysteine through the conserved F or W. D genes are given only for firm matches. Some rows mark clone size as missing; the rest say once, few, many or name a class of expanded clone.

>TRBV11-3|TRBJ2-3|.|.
TGTGCCAGCAGCTCGTTTGGCACAGATACGCAGTATTTT
CASSSFGTDTQYF
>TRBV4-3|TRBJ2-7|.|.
TGCGCCAGCAGCCAAGGAGGCTCCGACGGGGCCTACGAGCAGTACTTC
CASSQGGSDGAYEQYF
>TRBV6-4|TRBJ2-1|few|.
TGTGCCAGCAGTAACAGTCAGGGCGATGAGCAGTTCTTC
CASSNSQGDEQFF
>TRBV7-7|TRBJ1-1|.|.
TGTGCTAGCAGCCCCCTCAGGAACACTGAAGCTTTCTTT
CASSPLRNTEAFF
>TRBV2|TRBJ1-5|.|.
TGTGCCAGCAGTAGGGAGGGAAAACCCCAGCATTTT
CASSREGKPQHF
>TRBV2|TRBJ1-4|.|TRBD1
TGTGCCAGCAATGAACAGGGGCCTAGTGAAAAACTGTTTTTT
CASNEQGPSEKLFF
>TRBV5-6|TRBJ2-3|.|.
TGTGCCAGCAGCTTCCTAAGCACAGATACGCAGTATTTT
CASSFLSTDTQYF
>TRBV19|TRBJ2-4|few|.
TGTGCCAGTAGCCGGGCGGGAAACATTCAGTACTTC
CASSRAGNIQYF
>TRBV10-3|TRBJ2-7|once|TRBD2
TGTGCCATCAGTGAGGCACTAGCGGGGAACTCCTACGAGCAGTACTTC
CAISEALAGNSYEQYF
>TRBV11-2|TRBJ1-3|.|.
TGTGCCAGCAGCTTTTCGTACCGAAGTAACAGAAACACCATATATTTT
CASSFSYRSNRNTIYF
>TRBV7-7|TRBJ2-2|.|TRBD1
TGTGCCAGCAGCACCGGACAGGGTGGGACCGGGGAGCTGTTTTTT
CASSTGQGGTGELFF
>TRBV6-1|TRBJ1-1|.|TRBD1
TGTGCCAGCAGTGGCAGACAGGGGCGGACTGAAGCTTTCTTT
CASSGRQGRTEAFF
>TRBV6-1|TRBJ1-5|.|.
TGTGCCAGCACCTCAAGGGGGGGGGATCAGCCCCAGCATTTT
CASTSRGGDQPQHF
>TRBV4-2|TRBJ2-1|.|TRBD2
TGTGCCAGCAGCCACCACCTCACCTCGACTAGCGGGGGGGGTTTGGAGCAGTTCTTC
CASSHHLTSTSGGGLEQFF
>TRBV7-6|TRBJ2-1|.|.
TGTGCCAGCAGCTCCATTAGCTATCCCCCTTCACGGGAGCAGTTCTTC
CASSSISYPPSREQFF
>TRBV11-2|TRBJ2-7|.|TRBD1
TGTGCCAGCAGCTCGGGACAGGGGTGGGCCGAGCAGTACTTC
CASSSGQGWAEQYF
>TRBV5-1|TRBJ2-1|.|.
TGCGCCAGCAGCCTACAGCTAAATGAGCAGTTCTTC
CASSLQLNEQFF
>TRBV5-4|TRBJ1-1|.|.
TGTGCCAGCAGCTCGAACACAGTGAAGAACACTGAAGCTTTCTTT
CASSSNTVKNTEAFF
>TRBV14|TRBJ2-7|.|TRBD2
TGTGCCAGCAGCCTTAGCGGGGGCGAGCAGTACTTC
CASSLSGGEQYF
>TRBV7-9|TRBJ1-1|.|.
TGTGCCAGCAGCTCACAGCTAAACACTGAAGCTTTCTTT
CASSSQLNTEAFF
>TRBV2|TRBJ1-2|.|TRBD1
TGTGCCAGCAGTGAAGCTACAGGGGCCGGTGGCTACACCTTC
CASSEATGAGGYTF
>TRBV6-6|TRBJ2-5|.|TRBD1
TGTGCCAGCACCCCCGGGACAGGGTGGTACTTC
CASTPGTGWYF
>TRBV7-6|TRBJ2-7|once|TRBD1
TGTGCCAGCAGCTTAGGGACAGGCTCCTACGAGCAGTACTTC
CASSLGTGSYEQYF
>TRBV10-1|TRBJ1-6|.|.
TGCGCCAGCAGTGCGGCCTATAATTCACCCCTCCACTTT
CASSAAYNSPLHF
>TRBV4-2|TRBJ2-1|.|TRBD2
TGTGCCAGCAGCCAAGAGGGCGGGAGTGTGGACAATGAGCAGTTCTTC
CASSQEGGSVDNEQFF
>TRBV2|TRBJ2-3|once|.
TGTGCCAGCAGTCCCCTGGGACTCGTATCAGATACGCAGTATTTT
CASSPLGLVSDTQYF
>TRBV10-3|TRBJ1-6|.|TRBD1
TGTGCCATCAGTGCTGGACAGGGAGGGGGTAATTCACCCCTCCACTTT
CAISAGQGGGNSPLHF
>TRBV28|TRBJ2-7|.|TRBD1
TGTGCCAGCAGTTCTGGACAGGGGGTCTACGAGCAGTACTTC
CASSSGQGVYEQYF
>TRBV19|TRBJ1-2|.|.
TGTGCCAGTACTTTCGGACAGAATACTAACTATGGCTACACCTTC
CASTFGQNTNYGYTF
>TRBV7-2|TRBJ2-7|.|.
TGTGCCAGCAGCTTAAGTGCGGGGCTATACGAGCAGTACTTC
CASSLSAGLYEQYF
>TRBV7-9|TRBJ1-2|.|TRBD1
TGTGCCAGCAGCTTACGGCAGGGGGCGTCTGGCTACACCTTC
CASSLRQGASGYTF
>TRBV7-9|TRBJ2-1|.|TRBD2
TGTGCCAGCAGCTTAGCGCATAGCGGGAGATTAAGTGAGCAGTTCTTC
CASSLAHSGRLSEQFF
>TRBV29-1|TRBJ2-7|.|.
TGCAGCGTTGCTAGTGTCTACGAGCAGTACTTC
CSVASVYEQYF
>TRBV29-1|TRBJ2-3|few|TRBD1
TGCAGCGTTGTACCGGGACAGGGGGGTACGCAGTATTTT
CSVVPGQGGTQYF
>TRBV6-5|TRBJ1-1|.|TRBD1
TGTGCCAGCAGCCTGGGACAGGGGGCGCTTACTGAAGCTTTCTTT
CASSLGQGALTEAFF